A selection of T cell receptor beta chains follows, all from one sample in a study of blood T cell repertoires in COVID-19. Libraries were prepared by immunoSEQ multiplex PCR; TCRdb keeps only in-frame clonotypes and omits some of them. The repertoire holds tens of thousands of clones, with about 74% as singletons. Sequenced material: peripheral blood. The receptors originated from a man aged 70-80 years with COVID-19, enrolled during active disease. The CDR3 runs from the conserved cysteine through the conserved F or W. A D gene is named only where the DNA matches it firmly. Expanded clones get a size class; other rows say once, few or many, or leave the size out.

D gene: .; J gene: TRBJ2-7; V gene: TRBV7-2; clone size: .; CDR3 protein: CASSPPGFSEQYF
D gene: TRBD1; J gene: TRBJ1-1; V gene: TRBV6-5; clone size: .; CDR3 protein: CASSQGARTTEAFF
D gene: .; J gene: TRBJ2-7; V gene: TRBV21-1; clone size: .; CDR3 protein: CASSKLGLSSRAYYEQYF
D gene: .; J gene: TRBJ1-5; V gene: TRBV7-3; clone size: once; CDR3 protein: CASSGRYQEDEVSLAGNQPQHF
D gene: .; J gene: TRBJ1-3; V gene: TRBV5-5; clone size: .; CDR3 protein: CASSFPVSGNTIYF
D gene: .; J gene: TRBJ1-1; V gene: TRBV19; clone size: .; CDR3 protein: CASSIGAGRTEAFF
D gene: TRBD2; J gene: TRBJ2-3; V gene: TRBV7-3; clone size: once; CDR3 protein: CASSLLAGGYTDTQYF
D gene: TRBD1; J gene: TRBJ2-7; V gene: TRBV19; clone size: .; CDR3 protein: CASSVGTGTYEQYF
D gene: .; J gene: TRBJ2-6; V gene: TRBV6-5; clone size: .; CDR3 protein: CASTSDNSGANVLTF
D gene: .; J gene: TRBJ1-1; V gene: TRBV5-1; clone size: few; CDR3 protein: CASSSTVNTEAFF
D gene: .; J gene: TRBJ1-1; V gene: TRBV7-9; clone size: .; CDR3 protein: CASTNQGTVNTEAFF
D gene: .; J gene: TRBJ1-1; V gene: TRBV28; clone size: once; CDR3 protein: CASGGSPRDTEAFF
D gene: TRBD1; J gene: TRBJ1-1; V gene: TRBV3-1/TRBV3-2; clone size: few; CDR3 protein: CASSRRQGTEAFF
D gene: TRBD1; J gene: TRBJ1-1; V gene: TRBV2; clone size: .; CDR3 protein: CASSRTGGMNTEAFF
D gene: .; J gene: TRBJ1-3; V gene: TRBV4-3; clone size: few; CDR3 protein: CASSRRGSGNTIYF
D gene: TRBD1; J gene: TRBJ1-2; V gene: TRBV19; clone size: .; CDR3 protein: CATNRGLRDGYTF
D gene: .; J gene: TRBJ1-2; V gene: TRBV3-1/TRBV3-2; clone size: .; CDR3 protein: CASSQDRTTNYGYTF
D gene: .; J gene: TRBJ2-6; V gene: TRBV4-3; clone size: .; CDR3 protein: CASSQIRFSGANVLTF